This T cell receptor beta chain was captured by sequencing in a study of T cells in Graves' hyperthyroidism and ophthalmopathy. The CDR3 contains 15 residues. The germline V and J ends were trimmed by 5 bases and 4 bases, with 15 bases remaining between them. CDR1 and CDR2 (germline): SGHAT, FQNNGV. This clonotype was seen a few times. Amplified TCR beta CDR3 regions derived from RNA transcripts. Carried out on the TCR CDR3, a first-round RT-PCR used the HTBI primer set. Via MiXCR, TCRdb re-called the multiplex PCR reads, giving one row per CDR3 protein. Of around 600,000 distinct CDR3 sequences listed, 13% to 15% are singletons.

The source is a woman aged 18-29 years with Graves' ophthalmopathy. The V call is TRBV11-2, the J call TRBJ2-1, with D tentatively TRBD1 or TRBD2 (5 bases each). Specimen: blood. This CDR3 is CASSQDPREYNEQFF. CDR3 sequence (DNA): TGTGCCAGCAGCCAAGATCCCAGGGAGTACAATGAGCAGTTCTTC.